The 24 T cell receptor beta chains presented below share a single source sample, sequenced in a study of blood T cells in healthy people across ages. For the second PCR, which ran for about 6 to 11 cycles, a sample-barcoded 5' primer and a J-beta primer mix were used. MiXCR was run by TCRdb on the 5' RACE reads, yielding one entry per CDR3 protein. The data show 1,800,000 or so distinct CDR3 sequences, about 39% seen once. The sample consisted of blood. Receptor source: a human donor in good health.

The V and J genes are TRBV5-1 and TRBJ2-5; TRBD2 matches at 10 bases. The junction had 3 bases not matched to a gene; V was cut back by 2 bases and J by 2 bases. The CDR3 contains 15 residues. Germline values: CDR1 SGHRS, CDR2 YFSETQ. The CDR3 is CASSFLAGEQETQYF. The CDR3 DNA sequence: TGCGCCAGCAGCTTCCTAGCGGGGGAGCAAGAGACCCAGTACTTC.

The chain links TRBV24-1 to TRBJ2-7, with a weak D call TRBD1 (6 bases). Trimming removed 3 bases from V and 0 bases from J, with 14 bases in between. The CDR3 extends over 16 amino acids. Germline values: CDR1 KGHDR, CDR2 SFDVKD. CDR3 in DNA: TGTGCCACCAGTGATCCCTCCAGGGGTAACTCCTACGAGCAGTACTTC. It specifies CATSDPSRGNSYEQYF.

This clonotype was picked up a small number of times. The V call is TRBV5-1, the J call TRBJ2-1, with TRBD1 matching 8 bases. The CDR3 consists of 15 residues. V shed 0 bases and J 3 bases; nucleotides not matched to a gene: 2. Germline V gives CDR1 SGHRS, CDR2 YFSETQ. CDR3 coding DNA: TGCGCCAGCAGCTTGGTAGGACAGGGCTACAATGAGCAGTTCTTC. This encodes CASSLVGQGYNEQFF.

This clonotype was counted once. The genes are TRBV12-3 or TRBV12-4 and TRBJ1-2, with unresolved D. CDR3 length: 12 amino acids. V shed 3 bases and J shed 5 bases, with 7 bases lying between them. The CDR3 spells CASSFREYGYTF. DNA for the CDR3: TGTGCCAGCAGTTTCCGGGAATATGGCTACACCTTC.

The chain uses TRBV5-1 and TRBJ2-1; D is undetermined. Trimming shortened V by 3 bases and J by 8 bases, and 12 bases separated the two germline ends. The V gene's germline CDR1 is SGHRS and CDR2 YFSETQ. The CDR3 is 13 residues long. CDR3 loop: CASSSSSWDEQFF. The CDR3 DNA reads TGCGCCAGCAGCTCGTCCTCTTGGGATGAGCAGTTCTTC.

This chain connects TRBV12-3 or TRBV12-4 to TRBJ1-2, with D possibly being TRBD1 (5 bases). V gave up 2 bases and J gave up 4 bases, with 20 bases separating them. The CDR3 runs to 17 residues. CDR3 DNA: TGTGCCAGCAGTTTACACGGGGCCAGGTCCGGGGCCTATGGCTACACCTTC. Amino acid sequence: CASSLHGARSGAYGYTF.

This clonotype has a handful of counts. The rearrangement joins TRBV18 to TRBJ2-5; D remains unclear. The CDR3 sequence is 12 residues long. Deletions cut 2 bases from V and 5 bases from J, with 6 bases between. Germline CDR1 KGHSH, CDR2 LQKENI. The CDR3 sequence: CASSPGDETQYF. In DNA, the CDR3 is TGTGCCAGCTCACCAGGGGATGAGACCCAGTACTTC. Full variable domain (rest looked up from reference TRBV18 and TRBJ2-5): NAGVMQNPRHLVRRRGQEARLRCSPMKGHSHVYWYRQLPEEGLKFMVYLQKENIIDESGMPKERFSAEFPKEGPSILRIQQVVRGDSAAYFCASSPGDETQYFGPGTRLLVL.

This clonotype has only a few counts. CDR3 coding DNA: TGTGCCAGCAGGCTCACAAGCTTCTATGGCTACACCTTC. It yields the protein CASRLTSFYGYTF. This chain joins TRBV6-5 and TRBJ1-2, with unresolved D. Germline lookup yields CDR1 MNHEY and CDR2 SVGAGI. Trimming removed 6 bases from V and 4 bases from J, with 12 bases in between. The CDR3 is 13 residues long.

This clonotype was seen more than once but under ten times. The rearrangement links TRBV3-1 to TRBJ2-7, with D perhaps TRBD2 (5 bases). Germline values: CDR1 LGHDT, CDR2 YNNKEL (reference sequence). The V and J ends lost 0 bases and 4 bases respectively, with 10 bases between them. The CDR3 length is 14 residues. The CDR3 region has the DNA TGTGCCAGCAGCCAAGAGGGGAGTGGATACGAGCAGTACTTC. This sequence encodes CASSQEGSGYEQYF.

In this sample, this clonotype turned up a few times. V is TRBV4-1 and J is TRBJ1-1, with D possibly TRBD1 on 5 matching bases. V was shortened by 1 base and J by 0 bases, with 9 bases between the two germline ends. The V gene's germline CDR1 is MGHRA and CDR2 YSYEKL. The CDR3 loop spans 15 amino acids. The CDR3 loop is CASSQGADMNTEAFF. CDR3 DNA sequence: TGCGCCAGCAGCCAAGGGGCGGACATGAACACTGAAGCTTTCTTT.

Note on this clonotype: The junction departs from the called germline gene at one end, perhaps through a read error. V is TRBV4-1 and J is TRBJ2-3; unclear D gene. The CDR3 is 15 residues long. Germline CDR1 MGHRA, CDR2 YSYEKL. The CDR3 spells CASSPYTFSTDTQYF. In DNA form, the CDR3 reads TGTGCCAGCAGCCCCTACACATTTTCCACAGATACGCAGTATTTT.

To note about this clonotype: This sequence may be a read error, since a much larger clone differs from it by one base. The chain joins TRBV6-2 or TRBV6-3 to TRBJ1-2; D call uncertain. CDR3 length: 13 amino acids. From germline, CDR1 is MNHEY and CDR2 SVGEGT. V dropped 5 bases and J dropped 3 bases, with 10 bases sitting between them. The CDR3 region has the DNA TGTGCCAGCAGTATATCCGTCCACTATGGCTACACCTTC. Translating it yields CASSISVHYGYTF.

This clonotype was seen more than once but under ten times. The V call is TRBV2, the J call TRBJ2-3; D remains unclear. Germline values: CDR1 SNHLY, CDR2 FYNNEI. Trimming removed 1 base from V and 9 bases from J, with 8 bases in between. This CDR3 has 12 residues. The DNA for the CDR3 is TGTGCCAGCAGTGAAGAGCTTTCCACGCAGTATTTT. Translating gives CASSEELSTQYF.

The V call is TRBV18, the J call TRBJ1-4; 10 bases fit TRBD1. The length of the CDR3 is 16 residues. Germline trimming cut 5 bases from V and 1 base from J; bases unmatched to any gene: 4. Looked up from germline, CDR1 is KGHSH and CDR2 is LQKENI. The CDR3 protein is CASSTGTGVTNEKLFF. CDR3 DNA: TGTGCCAGCTCAACCGGGACAGGGGTAACTAATGAAAAACTGTTTTTT.

This clonotype showed up just once. The gene calls are TRBV18 and TRBJ2-7; the D is unclear. There are 14 residues in the CDR3. Germline values: CDR1 KGHSH, CDR2 LQKENI. Trimming pared 1 base from V and 4 bases from J, leaving 11 bases between. The CDR3 loop is CASSPLSSRYEQYF. CDR3 DNA: TGTGCCAGCTCACCACTGAGTTCCAGATACGAGCAGTACTTC.

In its sample, this clonotype was seen a few times. The chain employs TRBV4-3 and TRBJ2-1, with TRBD2 matching over 10 bases. Germline-derived CDR1 and CDR2 are LGHNA and YSLEER. J was trimmed by 9 bases and V by 0 bases; bases with no gene match: 5. The CDR3 is made up of 15 amino acids. This CDR3 reads CASSQEGSGGTEQFF. CDR3 DNA: TGCGCCAGCAGCCAAGAGGGTAGCGGGGGGACTGAGCAGTTCTTC.

V usage is TRBV4-2 and J usage is TRBJ2-2; the match to TRBD2 covers 13 bases. V was clipped by 2 bases and J by 2 bases; unmatched bases: 5. CDR1 is LGHNA and CDR2 is YNFKEQ in the germline V gene. This CDR3 has 18 residues. The CDR3 sequence: CASSQRLAGGPNTGELFF. DNA for the CDR3: TGTGCCAGCAGCCAACGACTAGCGGGGGGACCAAACACCGGGGAGCTGTTTTTT.

This sequence joins TRBV5-6 and TRBJ2-7; the match to TRBD1 covers 9 bases. Unmatched junction bases numbered 7, after V lost 3 bases and J lost 6 bases. This CDR3 is built from 14 residues. Looked up from germline, CDR1 is SGHDT and CDR2 is YYEEEE. CDR3 amino acids: CASSSISTGGEQYF. The CDR3, as DNA: TGTGCCAGCAGCTCCATATCGACAGGGGGCGAGCAGTACTTC. The full variable domain, completed using reference TRBV5-6 and TRBJ2-7, is DAGVTQSPTHLIKTRGQQVTLRCSPKSGHDTVSWYQQALGQGPQFIFQYYEEEERQRGNFPDRFSGHQFPNYSSELNVNALLLGDSALYLCASSSISTGGEQYFGPGTRLTVT.

This clonotype was seen more than once but under ten times. The chain combines TRBV5-5 with TRBJ1-2; 7 bases are a match to TRBD1. This CDR3 has 16 amino acids. Germline CDR1 SGHKS, CDR2 YYEKEE (reference sequence). The ends lost 1 base at V and 4 bases at J; junction bases unmatched: 10. The CDR3 bases are TGTGCCAGCAGCTTGTATAGGGGGCACGTCAGCTATGGCTACACCTTC. Its translation is CASSLYRGHVSYGYTF.

This clonotype was found a few times. V usage is TRBV25-1 and J usage is TRBJ1-4; D is unresolved. Trimming left V 2 bases short and J 4 bases short, with 17 bases between. Germline V gene lookup returns CDR1 MGHDK and CDR2 SYGVNS. The CDR3 runs 17 residues. In DNA, the CDR3 is TGTGCCAGCAGTGAAACCCTCGGCGGGCTCGGTAATGAAAAACTGTTTTTT. This sequence encodes CASSETLGGLGNEKLFF.

This clonotype was recorded at least ten times. CDR3 coding DNA: TGTGCCTCCGCGGGCATGGGCCCCCGGGGCACAGATACGCAGTATTTT. Encoded protein: CASAGMGPRGTDTQYF. The V and J genes are TRBV24-1 and TRBJ2-3, with TRBD2 as a possible D gene (5 bases). Trimming removed 12 bases from V and 1 base from J, with 22 bases in between. This CDR3 has 16 residues. Germline V lookup: CDR1 KGHDR, CDR2 SFDVKD.

V and J are TRBV20-1 and TRBJ1-1; no firm D call. The CDR3 length is 11 residues. Germline V gene lookup returns CDR1 DFQATT and CDR2 SNEGSKA (reference sequence). The germline V and J ends were trimmed by 3 bases and 10 bases, with 12 bases remaining between them. The CDR3 DNA sequence: TGCAGTGCTAGTGTGACGGTGCGAGCTTTCTTT. Translating it yields CSASVTVRAFF.

This clonotype was seen only a few times. The rearrangement joins TRBV5-1 to TRBJ1-2; D perhaps matches TRBD1 (5 bases). This CDR3 region has 16 residues. Trimming stripped 0 bases from V and 0 bases from J, with 12 bases between. The germline gives CDR1 SGHRS, CDR2 YFSETQ. CDR3 coding DNA: TGCGCCAGCAGCTTGGATATAGGACAAACTAACTATGGCTACACCTTC. It yields the protein CASSLDIGQTNYGYTF.

This clonotype was recorded a few times. The chain uses TRBV12-3 or TRBV12-4 and TRBJ1-1, with 9 bases fitting TRBD1. This CDR3 is 15 amino acids long. V was clipped by 2 bases and J by 4 bases; unmatched bases: 5. The CDR3 region is CASSLWTGVGTEAFF. CDR3 in DNA: TGTGCCAGCAGTTTATGGACAGGGGTGGGCACTGAAGCTTTCTTT.